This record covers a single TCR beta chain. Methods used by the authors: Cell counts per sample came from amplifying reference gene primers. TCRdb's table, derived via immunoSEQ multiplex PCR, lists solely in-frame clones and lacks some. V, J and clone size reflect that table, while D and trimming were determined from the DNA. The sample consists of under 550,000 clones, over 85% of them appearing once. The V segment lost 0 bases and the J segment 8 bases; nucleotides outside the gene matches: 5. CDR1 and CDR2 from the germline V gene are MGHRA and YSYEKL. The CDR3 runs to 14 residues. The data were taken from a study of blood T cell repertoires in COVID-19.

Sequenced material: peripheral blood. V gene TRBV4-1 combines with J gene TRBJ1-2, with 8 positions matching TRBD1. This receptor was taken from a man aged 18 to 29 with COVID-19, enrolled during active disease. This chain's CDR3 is CASSQDPQGEGYTF. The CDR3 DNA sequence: TGCGCCAGCAGCCAAGATCCACAGGGGGAGGGCTACACCTTC.